What follows are 14 T cell receptor beta chains derived from one specimen sequenced in a study of shared clonotypes between healthy human individuals (dated by TCRdb to the early 2020s). Preparation of the library involved the immunoSEQ multiplex PCR assay. Not all clones reach the TCRdb copy of this immuneACCESS table, which keeps in-frame sequences only. Checked studies attribute under half of the gap to unresolved V genes and leave the rest unexplained. The sample has 2 million to 2.5 million clones on record, about 90% of them singletons. Jointly, the top ten make up more than 0.35% of the sample. Sequenced material: naive CD4+ T cells from PBMCs. Reading the label with the study, this specimen's cell subset or site is: CD45RA+ positively selected. Source of these receptors: a man between 18 and 29 years old in good health. Some clones in this sample may be carry-over from other donors' samples.

V usage is TRBV7-2 and J usage is TRBJ1-3; D gene unclear. CDR1 SGHTA and CDR2 FQGNSA come from the germline V gene. V was trimmed by 1 base and J by 2 bases, leaving 9 bases between them. The CDR3 sequence is 15 residues long. The CDR3 bases are TGTGCCAGCAGCTTAGAGGTCGGGGCTGGAAACACCATATATTTT. Translated: CASSLEVGAGNTIYF.

As for this clone: Other DNA sequences from this sample encode an identical CDR3 as well. The CDR3 loop is CASSPQGGPYEQYF. The CDR3, as DNA: TGTGCCAGCAGTCCCCAGGGTGGCCCCTACGAGCAGTACTTC. The chain employs TRBV7-2 and TRBJ2-7, with D possibly TRBD1 on 5 matching bases. The CDR3 sequence is 14 residues long. The germline V gene has CDR1 SGHTA and CDR2 FQGNSA. The V gene lost 6 bases and the J gene lost 2 bases, with 14 bases spanning the gap. Variable domain in full (rest from reference TRBV7-2 and TRBJ2-7): GAGVSQSPSNKVTEKGKDVELRCDPISGHTALYWYRQSLGQGLEFLIYFQGNSAPDKSGLPSDRFSAERTGGSVSTLTIQRTQQEDSAVYLCASSPQGGPYEQYFGPGTRLTVT.

This clone was seen just once. V and J are TRBV5-1 and TRBJ1-3; 7 bases are shared with TRBD1. V lost 3 bases and J lost 0; bases outside the gene matches: 15. CDR1 is SGHRS and CDR2 is YFSETQ in the germline V gene. The CDR3 length is 19 residues. The CDR3, as DNA: TGCGCCAGCAGCTACACCGGACAGGTTGGGGGCTTCTCTGGAAACACCATATATTTT. This translates into CASSYTGQVGGFSGNTIYF.

This chain connects TRBV11-1 to TRBJ1-5; tentative D call: TRBD1 (5 bases). This CDR3 spans 15 amino acids. V dropped 5 bases and J dropped 5 bases, with 16 bases sitting between them. Per germline, CDR1 SGHAT and CDR2 FQDESV (reference sequence). The CDR3 loop is CASSEGKRGDQPQHF. The DNA of the CDR3 is TGTGCCAGCAGCGAAGGGAAGAGGGGAGATCAGCCCCAGCATTTT. Together with reference TRBV11-1 and TRBJ1-5, the CDR3 gives the full variable domain: EAEVAQSPRYKITEKSQAVAFWCDPISGHATLYWYRQILGQGPELLVQFQDESVVDDSQLPKDRFSAERLKGVDSTLKIQPAELGDSAMYLCASSEGKRGDQPQHFGDGTRLSIL.

The chain is built from TRBV7-9 and TRBJ2-5; D is unresolved. Germline CDR1 SEHNR, CDR2 FQNEAQ (reference sequence). CDR3 length: 12 residues. The germline V and J ends were trimmed by 4 bases and 5 bases, with 8 bases remaining between them. As DNA, the CDR3 is TGTGCCAGCAGCTACGAGGAGGAGACCCAGTACTTC. Encoded protein: CASSYEEETQYF.

The chain is built from TRBV4-1 and TRBJ2-7; 7 bases map to TRBD2. The CDR3 is made up of 16 amino acids. CDR1 is MGHRA, CDR2 YSYEKL, per germline. J was trimmed by 7 bases and V by 3 bases; bases with no gene match: 15. CDR3 region: CASSQSGERWVREQYF. In DNA, the CDR3 is TGCGCCAGCAGCCAGAGCGGGGAGAGGTGGGTTAGGGAGCAGTACTTC.

The CDR3 reads CASSPRVNVEQYF. The CDR3 bases are TGTGCCAGCAGTCCCCGGGTCAACGTCGAGCAGTACTTC. V is TRBV25-1 and J is TRBJ2-7; D not resolved. The germline V gene has CDR1 MGHDK and CDR2 SYGVNS. V lost 5 bases and J 6 bases, leaving 14 bases between the germline ends. The CDR3 has 13 amino acids.

The chain has TRBV6-4 and TRBJ2-1; D gene unclear. Trimming removed 5 bases at V and 4 bases at J, with 12 bases between. The V gene's germline CDR1 is MRHNA and CDR2 SNTAGT. CDR3 size: 14 residues. Here the CDR3 DNA reads TGTGCCAGCAGTACCGGGCCCACATACAATGAGCAGTTCTTC. As protein: CASSTGPTYNEQFF.

V is TRBV10-3 and J is TRBJ2-7, with D perhaps matching TRBD2 (6 bases). From germline, CDR1 is ENHRY and CDR2 SYGVKD. Trimming took 2 bases from V and 4 from J, leaving 12 bases between them. The CDR3 runs to 14 residues. The CDR3 loop is CAISEGGKAYEQYF. DNA of the CDR3: TGTGCCATCAGTGAGGGCGGGAAGGCTTACGAGCAGTACTTC.

This sequence joins TRBV27 and TRBJ1-2; no firm D call. Per germline, CDR1 MNHEY and CDR2 SMNVEV (reference sequence). The V gene lost 6 bases and the J gene lost 5 bases, with 19 bases spanning the gap. This CDR3 region has 15 residues. The CDR3 coding sequence is TGTGCCAGCAGAGTAAGGGCCCCGGGCCCGTATGGCTACACCTTC. Translated, it gives CASRVRAPGPYGYTF.

This clone was counted a single time. V usage is TRBV11-2 and J usage is TRBJ2-5; D gene uncertain. This CDR3 contains 15 residues. CDR1 and CDR2 from the germline V gene are SGHAT and FQNNGV. The ends were cut back, 2 bases at V and 5 bases at J, with 15 bases in the middle. CDR3 DNA sequence: TGTGCCAGCAGCTTAAGCCCCAGCCTGCCCGAGACCCAGTACTTC. Translating it yields CASSLSPSLPETQYF.

The chain links TRBV30 to TRBJ2-5, with D tentatively TRBD2 (5 bases). The ends were cut back, 4 bases at V and 5 bases at J, with 20 bases in the middle. This CDR3 has 15 residues. CDR1 is GTSNPN, CDR2 SVGIG, per germline (reference sequence). The CDR3 loop reads CAWTQPHPRGETQYF. The CDR3 region has the DNA TGTGCCTGGACTCAACCACACCCCCGCGGGGAGACCCAGTACTTC. The complete variable domain, with remaining parts taken from reference TRBV30 and TRBJ2-5, reads SQTIHQWPATLVQPVGSPLSLECTVEGTSNPNLYWYRQAAGRGLQLLFYSVGIGQISSEVPQNLSASRPQDRQFILSSKKLLLSDSGFYLCAWTQPHPRGETQYFGPGTRLLVL.

This chain joins TRBV15 and TRBJ1-2; maybe TRBD1 (6 bases). Per germline, CDR1 LNHNV and CDR2 YYDKDF (reference sequence). The CDR3 extends over 15 amino acids. Trimming cost V 1 base and J 4 bases, with 13 bases left between them. The DNA for the CDR3 is TGTGCCACCAGCAGAGTAATTACAGGGAGCTATGGCTACACCTTC. The encoded protein is CATSRVITGSYGYTF.

The chain is built from TRBV5-1 and TRBJ2-1; tentatively, D is TRBD1 (6 bases). CDR3 length: 17 amino acids. CDR1 is SGHRS, CDR2 YFSETQ, per germline. Trimming took off 2 bases at V and 3 bases at J, with 18 bases between the two ends. The DNA for the CDR3 is TGCGCCAGCAGCTTAGACGAGCAGGGGCGCAGCTACAATGAGCAGTTCTTC. This encodes CASSLDEQGRSYNEQFF.